The clone carrying this T cell receptor (beta chain) was found once. Its specificity is unknown. The data were taken from a study of regulatory dendritic cells for organ transplantation. TCRdb's table, derived via immunoSEQ multiplex PCR, lists solely in-frame clones and lacks some. The sample comprises under 45,000 clones, less than 90% of which are singletons, and under 0.065% rests with the top ten. Naive CD45RA+ and memory CD45RO+ CD4+ or CD8+ T cells were FACS-sorted. Study findings and constraints: The authors noted considerable between-person heterogeneity in alloreactive memory CD8+ cells. Mature dendritic cells appeared to drive more memory CD8+ clonal expansion than regulatory ones. Naive CD4+ and CD8+ repertoires were highly diverse; memory CD8+ was most oligoclonal.

Trimming removed 2 bases at V and 5 bases at J, with 15 bases between. In germline, CDR1 is SEHNR, CDR2 FQNEAQ (reference sequence). This CDR3 spans 15 amino acids. Sequenced input: naive CD4+ T cells from blood. Sample subset: CD45RA+ naive T cells. This TCR derives from a human donor in good health. The rearrangement links TRBV7-9 to TRBJ1-2; D unclear. The chain's CDR3 is CASSLRAVTDYGYTF. CDR3 in DNA: TGTGCCAGCAGCTTAAGGGCCGTCACAGATTATGGCTACACCTTC. The entire variable domain, with the rest obtained from reference TRBV7-9 and TRBJ1-2, is as follows: DTGVSQNPRHKITKRGQNVTFRCDPISEHNRLYWYRQTLGQGPEFLTYFQNEAQLEKSRLLSDRFSAERPKGSFSTLEIQRTEQGDSAMYLCASSLRAVTDYGYTFGSGTRLTVV.